This T cell receptor (beta chain) was captured in a study of T cells expressing NK-cell markers. TCRdb reanalyzed the 5' RACE reads and collapses them to one entry per CDR3 protein, without DNA. This repertoire includes about 260,000 distinct CDR3 sequences. Germline V gene sequence: CDR1 DFQATT, CDR2 SNEGSKA (reference sequence). CDR3 length: 14 residues. Concerning this clonotype: As yet, its antigen is unknown.

Whole-study findings and limits: Several of the donors carried dominant NKG2C+ clonotypes that took up roughly 1.0-8% of their CD8+ T cells.

Material for sequencing was blood T cells: a sorted CD56 or NKG2C T cell subset, CD4+ or CD8+ T cells, or bulk PBMC T cells (not recorded which). This TCR derives from a woman between 18 and 70 years old in good health. J is TRBJ1-5 and V is TRBV20-1; there is no DNA to check the TCRdb D call of TRBD1. This CDR3 is CSARDTLLGQPQHF.